This T cell receptor beta chain was captured by sequencing in a study of beta chain features in type 1 diabetes. Overall study results and limits: Short templates might get an advantage during PCR, and this would be equal in patients and controls. The similarity of naive, central memory and Treg TCRB repertoires appeared greater among patients than among healthy donors. Moderate yet significant TCRB CDR3 shortening was seen in Type 1 diabetes patients in all four CD4+ subsets. Lower insertion and higher deletion counts appeared at VDJ junctions in type 1 diabetes patients.

All of the isolated RNA was reverse transcribed, so expressed TCRB transcripts were sequenced. Profiling relied on immunoSEQ multiplex PCR, and the TCRdb table lists in-frame clones only, not all of them. The sample shows almost 350,000 clones, 15% to 20% of them seen only once. The germline V gene has CDR1 ENHRY and CDR2 SYGVKD. The CDR3 has 13 residues. V was trimmed by 3 bases and J by 0 bases, leaving 6 bases between them. This clone showed up just a few times. Antigen specificity is unknown. The rearrangement uses TRBV10-3 and TRBJ2-7; no definite D call. The clonotype comes from a woman between 18 and 30 years old in good health. The sequencing sample was made of naive CD4+ T cells from blood. The CDR3 coding sequence is TGTGCCATCAGTGACTCTAGCTCCTACGAGCAGTACTTC. This gives the protein CAISDSSSYEQYF.